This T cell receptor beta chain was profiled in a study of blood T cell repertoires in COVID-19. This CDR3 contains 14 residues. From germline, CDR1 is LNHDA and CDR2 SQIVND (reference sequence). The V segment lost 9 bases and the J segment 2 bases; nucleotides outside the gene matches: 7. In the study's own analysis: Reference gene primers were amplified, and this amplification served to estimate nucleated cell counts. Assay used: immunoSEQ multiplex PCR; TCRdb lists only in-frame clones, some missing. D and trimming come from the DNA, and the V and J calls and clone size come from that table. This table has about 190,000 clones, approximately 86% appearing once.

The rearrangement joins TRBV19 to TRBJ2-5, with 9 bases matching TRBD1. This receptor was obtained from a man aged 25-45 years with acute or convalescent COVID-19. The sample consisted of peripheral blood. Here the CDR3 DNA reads TGTGCCAGCTCCCGGGACAGGGATCAAGAGACCCAGTACTTC. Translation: CASSRDRDQETQYF.